A selection of T cell receptor beta chains follows, all from one sample in a study of neurological immune-mediated disorders. TCRdb ran MiXCR on the 5' RACE reads and lists one entry per CDR3 protein. The profile covers about 53,000 distinct CDR3 sequences, with roughly 8.8% appearing a single time and under 2% taken by the ten largest. Input material: PBMCs. Receptors originate from a woman aged 35 to 49 in good health. Both conserved end residues are part of each CDR3. A D gene is named only where the DNA matches it firmly. The size field is filled for only some rows; it gives once, few, many or a size class.

V gene	clone size	D gene	J gene	CDR3 DNA	CDR3 protein
TRBV5-6	many	.	TRBJ1-4	TGTGCCAGCAGCTCTGCCCTCTTTGGGGAGCCCTCTGAAAAACTGTTTTTT	CASSSALFGEPSEKLFF
TRBV24-1	many	TRBD2	TRBJ2-1	TGTGCCACCAGTGATCCGAGCCCGGGAGGGAGGGCTGAGCAGTTCTTC	CATSDPSPGGRAEQFF
TRBV4-3	many	TRBD1	TRBJ2-1	TGCGCCAGCAGCCAGGCTGGGACAGGCTATGAGCAGTTCTTC	CASSQAGTGYEQFF
TRBV12-5	many	.	TRBJ2-3	TGTGCTAGTGCCCCTCGACAGGAAGGAGATACGCAGTATTTT	CASAPRQEGDTQYF
TRBV5-1	many	TRBD2	TRBJ2-1	TGCGCCAGCAGCTTGAACCTAGCGGGGGGGAATGAGCAGTTCTTC	CASSLNLAGGNEQFF
TRBV3-1	many	.	TRBJ2-3	TGTGCCAGCAGCCCGGTTGGCGGCGATACGCAGTATTTT	CASSPVGGDTQYF
TRBV4-1	.	.	TRBJ1-1	TGCGCCAGCAGATCATCCCCTGTGGACACTGAAGCTTTCTTT	CASRSSPVDTEAFF
TRBV6-5	many	.	TRBJ2-7	TGTGCCAGCAGTTCCCCAGCTTCGCAAGCCTACGAGCAGTACTTC	CASSSPASQAYEQYF
TRBV13	many	TRBD2	TRBJ2-5	TGTGCCAGCAGCCCCCCTAGCGGGGGGCTTATGGAGACCCAGTACTTC	CASSPPSGGLMETQYF
TRBV6-2/TRBV6-3	many	.	TRBJ2-1	TGTGCCAGCAGTCTGACAGTATTCGAGCAGTTCTTC	CASSLTVFEQFF
TRBV9	many	TRBD2	TRBJ2-1	TGTGCCAGCAGCCTCCGGACTAGCGGGGCAACCAATGAGCAGTTCTTC	CASSLRTSGATNEQFF
TRBV12-3/TRBV12-4	many	.	TRBJ2-3	TGTGCCAGCAGTTTACAACAATCTAAGGGGGATACGCAGTATTTT	CASSLQQSKGDTQYF
TRBV15	few	.	TRBJ1-1	TGTGCCACCAGCAGGAGGGAGGTAGTGTGGACTGAAGCTTTCTTT	CATSRREVVWTEAFF
TRBV27	.	.	TRBJ2-2	TGTGCCAGCAGTCCGAGCTACTACGCGAACACCGGGGAGCTGTTTTTT	CASSPSYYANTGELFF
TRBV6-5	.	.	TRBJ1-1	TGTGCCAGCAGTTACTCGAACGGGGGCAAAGCTTTCTTT	CASSYSNGGKAFF
TRBV20-1	many	TRBD2	TRBJ2-3	TGCAGTGCTCCTCCAGGGACTAGCGGGGGAGATACGCAGTATTTT	CSAPPGTSGGDTQYF
TRBV24-1	few	TRBD1	TRBJ2-1	TGTGCCACCAGTGATGAGGCCGGGACAGGGGGCTTGAGTGAGCAGTTCTTC	CATSDEAGTGGLSEQFF
TRBV10-3	many	TRBD2	TRBJ2-5	TGTGCCATCAAAAAAGAGCGGGGGGTAGAGACCCAGTACTTC	CAIKKERGVETQYF
TRBV20-1	many	TRBD1	TRBJ2-5	TGCAGTGCTCTACTGACAGGGGGCATAGAGACCCAGTACTTC	CSALLTGGIETQYF
TRBV21-1	few	.	TRBJ2-7	TGTGCCAGCAGCAAAAGGTTGGCGGGAAGCTCCTACGAGCAGTACTTC	CASSKRLAGSSYEQYF
TRBV7-2	many	.	TRBJ2-7	TGTGCCAGCAGCCCTCAGGACCGGGGCCCCATACGGGAGCAGTACTTC	CASSPQDRGPIREQYF
TRBV6-1	few	.	TRBJ2-2	TGTGCCAGCAGTGAATTGGGCGGGAACACCGGGGAGCTGTTTTTT	CASSELGGNTGELFF
TRBV18	many	.	TRBJ2-1	TGTGCCAGCTCCCAGGATGACAATGAGCAGTTCTTC	CASSQDDNEQFF
TRBV5-1	many	TRBD1	TRBJ2-7	TGCGCCAGCAGCTTGCTGGGACAGACTTACGAGCAGTACTTC	CASSLLGQTYEQYF
TRBV19	.	TRBD1	TRBJ1-5	TGTGCCAGTAGTATGACAGGGGATCAGCCCCAGCATTTT	CASSMTGDQPQHF
TRBV7-9	many	.	TRBJ1-1	TGTGCCAGCAGCTCCCGACAGCTTCAAAACACTGAAGCTTTCTTT	CASSSRQLQNTEAFF
TRBV21-1	many	.	TRBJ2-3	TGTGCCAGCAGCGCGCCCCGGGGGCCCGGACTTATCGGTACGCAGTATTTT	CASSAPRGPGLIGTQYF
TRBV7-9	many	TRBD1	TRBJ1-6	TGTGCCAGCAGCTTAGACAGGGGCCATAATTCACCCCTCCACTTT	CASSLDRGHNSPLHF
TRBV19	many	.	TRBJ1-2	TGTGCCAGTAGTATAGCAGGATGGGGCTACACCTTC	CASSIAGWGYTF
TRBV10-3	many	TRBD1	TRBJ2-3	TGTGCCATCAGTGAGTCGGGACAGGGGACAGATACGCAGTATTTT	CAISESGQGTDTQYF
TRBV2	many	TRBD1	TRBJ2-6	TGTGCCGGCGGGACAGGAGACTCTGGGGCCAACGTCCTGACTTTC	CAGGTGDSGANVLTF
TRBV29-1	.	.	TRBJ2-2	TGCAGCGTTGTAGCGACGGGAAAGGGACGCACCGGGGATCTGTTTTTT	CSVVATGKGRTGDLFF
TRBV10-3	many	.	TRBJ1-1	TGTGCCGTCTCGACAGGACCTAACACTGAAGCTTTCTTT	CAVSTGPNTEAFF
TRBV7-9	many	.	TRBJ2-7	TGTGCCAGCAGCTCCGACACGCCGTCCTACGAGCAGTACTTC	CASSSDTPSYEQYF
TRBV7-9	many	TRBD1	TRBJ1-1	TGTGCCAGCAGCCCGGGACAGAGAGTACTGAACACTGAAGCTTTCTTT	CASSPGQRVLNTEAFF
TRBV5-1	many	.	TRBJ1-4	TGCGCCAGCAGCCTGCCGGAGAGAACTAATGAAAAACTGTTTTTT	CASSLPERTNEKLFF
TRBV7-2	many	.	TRBJ2-7	TGTGCCAGCAGCTTATACGAAGGCGGGGCGGCCACCTTC	CASSLYEGGAATF
TRBV5-5	many	TRBD1	TRBJ2-7	TGTGCCAGCAGGACACAGGGGTCCTACGAGCAGTACTTC	CASRTQGSYEQYF
TRBV27	many	TRBD2	TRBJ2-1	TGTGCCAGCAGTTTTATGACGAGCGGGAGCAATGAGCAGTTCTTC	CASSFMTSGSNEQFF
TRBV6-5	many	.	TRBJ2-6	TGTGCCAGCAGTCCTGAGGGTACTGGGGCCAACGTCCTGACTTTC	CASSPEGTGANVLTF
TRBV7-3	many	.	TRBJ2-2	TGTGCCAGCAGCTTAATCGGCTGGGAGCTGTTTTTT	CASSLIGWELFF
TRBV10-3	once	.	TRBJ2-7	TGTGCCATCAGTGTAAAGGGCTCTTCCGTCCACGAGCAGTACTTC	CAISVKGSSVHEQYF
TRBV29-1	many	.	TRBJ2-1	TGCAGCGTCCCCCGGGTGAGGGACAATGAGCAGTTCTTC	CSVPRVRDNEQFF
TRBV3-1	many	.	TRBJ2-2	TGTGCCAGCAGCCTGACCGGGACCGGGGAGCTGTTTTTT	CASSLTGTGELFF
TRBV20-1	many	.	TRBJ2-7	TGCAGTGCTAGAGAGCAGGGAGGCTCCTACGAGCAGTACTTC	CSAREQGGSYEQYF
TRBV5-1	.	TRBD2	TRBJ2-1	TGCGCCAGCAACATCTATCGGACTAGCAATGAGCAGTTCTTC	CASNIYRTSNEQFF
TRBV7-2	many	.	TRBJ2-7	TGTGCCAGCAGCTTAGTTCCGGGGAATTACGAGCAGTACTTC	CASSLVPGNYEQYF
TRBV10-3	many	.	TRBJ1-2	TGTGCCATCTCGGTTGGGCAGGGACCCCCTCATGGCTACACCTTC	CAISVGQGPPHGYTF
TRBV7-8	many	TRBD1	TRBJ1-6	TGTGCCAGCAGGAGGGACAGGGTATCCTATAATTCACCCCTCCACTTT	CASRRDRVSYNSPLHF
TRBV4-3	many	.	TRBJ2-3	TGCGCCAGCAGCCTCGGGACTGCTAGCACAGATACGCAGTATTTT	CASSLGTASTDTQYF
TRBV5-6	many	.	TRBJ2-2	TGTGCCAGCACCCTGTTGGACAGAAACACCGGGGAGCTGTTTTTT	CASTLLDRNTGELFF
TRBV29-1	many	TRBD1	TRBJ1-2	TGCAGCGTTGAAGAGAACAGGGGGCAAGACGGCTACACCTTC	CSVEENRGQDGYTF
TRBV6-2/TRBV6-3	many	TRBD2	TRBJ2-1	TGTGCCAGCAGTTACGCTAGCGGGACCTACAATGAGCAGTTCTTC	CASSYASGTYNEQFF